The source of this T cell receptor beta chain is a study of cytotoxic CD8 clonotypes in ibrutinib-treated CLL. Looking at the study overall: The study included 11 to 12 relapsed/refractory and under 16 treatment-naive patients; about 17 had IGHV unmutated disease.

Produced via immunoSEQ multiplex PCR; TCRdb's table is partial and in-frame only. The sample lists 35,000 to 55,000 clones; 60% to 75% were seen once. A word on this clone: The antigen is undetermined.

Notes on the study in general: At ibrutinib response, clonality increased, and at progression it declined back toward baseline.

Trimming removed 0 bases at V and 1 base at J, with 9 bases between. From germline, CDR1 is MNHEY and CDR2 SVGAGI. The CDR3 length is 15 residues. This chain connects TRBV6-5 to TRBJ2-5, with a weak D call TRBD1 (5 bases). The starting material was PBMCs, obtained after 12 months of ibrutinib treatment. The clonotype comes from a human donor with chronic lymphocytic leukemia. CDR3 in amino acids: CASSYSRQLQETQYF. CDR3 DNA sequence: TGTGCCAGCAGTTACTCGAGACAGCTCCAAGAGACCCAGTACTTC.